This TCR beta chain was found in a study of graft-versus-host responses after intestinal transplantation. Germline lookup yields CDR1 MGHRA and CDR2 YSYEKL. This CDR3 has 18 residues. V was clipped by 0 bases and J by 4 bases, with 21 bases between them. Sequencing was performed with immunoSEQ multiplex PCR; in TCRdb, only in-frame clones are kept and a portion is missing. Among about 13,000 clones, 80% to 90% were seen once, and the ten largest hold over 20%. This clone showed up just once. This material consisted of PBMCs, taken after intestinal transplantation. V gene TRBV4-1 combines with J gene TRBJ1-2; D not certain. The source of this sequence is a human patient who received an intestinal transplant, so some T cells may come from the graft donor. CDR3 nucleotide sequence: TGCGCCAGCAGCCAAGAAAGGAGCCTGGGTACAGTCATCTATGGCTACACCTTC. Translation gives CASSQERSLGTVIYGYTF.